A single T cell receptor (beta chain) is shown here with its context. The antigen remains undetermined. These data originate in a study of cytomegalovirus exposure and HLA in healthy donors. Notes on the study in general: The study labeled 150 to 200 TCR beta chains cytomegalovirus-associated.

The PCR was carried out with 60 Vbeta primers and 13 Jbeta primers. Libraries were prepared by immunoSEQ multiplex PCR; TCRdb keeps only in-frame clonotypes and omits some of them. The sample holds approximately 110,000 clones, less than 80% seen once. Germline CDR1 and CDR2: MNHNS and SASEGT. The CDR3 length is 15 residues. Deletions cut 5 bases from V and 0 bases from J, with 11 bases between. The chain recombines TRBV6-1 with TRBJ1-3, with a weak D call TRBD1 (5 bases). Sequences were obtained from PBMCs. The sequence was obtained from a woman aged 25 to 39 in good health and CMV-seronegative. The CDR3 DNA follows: TGTGCCAGCAGTCCACAGGACCTCTCTGGAAACACCATATATTTT. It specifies CASSPQDLSGNTIYF.